The rows below give T cell receptor beta chains drawn from one sample of a study of cytomegalovirus exposure and HLA in healthy donors. Only in-frame clones appear in the TCRdb table, and some are missing; sequencing was by immunoSEQ multiplex PCR. The sample lists 110,000 to 150,000 clones, approximately 94% occurring once. Material for sequencing was PBMCs. The receptors here all came from a man between 18 and 35 years old in good health and CMV-seropositive. CDR3s include the opening cysteine and the closing phenylalanine or tryptophan. A D gene is named only where the DNA matches it firmly. Only some rows state a clone size, as once, few, many or a class for expanded clones.

clone size	D gene	CDR3 length	V gene	J gene	CDR3 protein	CDR3 DNA
NA	TRBD1	14	TRBV5-4	TRBJ2-5	CASSIRQGLETQYF	TGTGCCAGCAGCATCCGACAGGGCTTAGAGACCCAGTACTTC
NA	TRBD1	15	TRBV4-1	TRBJ1-3	CASSYTGGSGNTIYF	TGCGCCAGCAGCTACACAGGGGGCTCTGGAAACACCATATATTTT
NA	NA	13	TRBV7-7	TRBJ2-1	CASSLARENEQFF	TGTGCCAGCAGCTTAGCGAGGGAGAATGAGCAGTTCTTC
NA	TRBD1	15	TRBV5-1	TRBJ2-7	CASSFMTGNSYEQYF	TGCGCCAGCAGCTTCATGACAGGGAATTCCTACGAGCAGTACTTC
NA	NA	11	TRBV6-5	TRBJ2-3	CASSYTYTQYF	TGTGCCAGCAGTTACACATATACGCAGTATTTT
NA	TRBD2	13	TRBV6-5	TRBJ2-7	CASSFRLAGPTYF	TGTGCCAGCAGCTTTCGACTAGCGGGGCCCACTTACTTC
NA	NA	11	TRBV6-1	TRBJ1-1	CASAGITEAFF	TGTGCCAGCGCAGGGATTACTGAAGCTTTCTTT
NA	NA	12	TRBV7-9	TRBJ2-1	CASRKADNEQFF	TGTGCCAGCAGGAAAGCGGACAATGAGCAGTTCTTC
once	TRBD1	14	TRBV5-1	TRBJ2-5	CASSYGTVGETQYF	TGCGCCAGCAGCTATGGGACAGTGGGAGAGACCCAGTACTTC
NA	TRBD1	13	TRBV4-1	TRBJ2-7	CASRGTGRYEQYF	TGCGCCAGCAGGGGGACAGGGAGGTACGAGCAGTACTTC
NA	TRBD1	15	TRBV10-3	TRBJ2-1	CAIREGQGSYNEQFF	TGTGCCATCAGGGAAGGACAGGGTTCCTACAATGAGCAGTTCTTC
NA	TRBD2	16	TRBV5-1	TRBJ2-3	CASSVQTSGVPDTQYF	TGCGCCAGCAGCGTACAGACTAGCGGGGTACCAGATACGCAGTATTTT
NA	TRBD1	13	TRBV30	TRBJ1-2	CAWSARTGLARDF	TGTGCCTGGAGTGCTCGGACAGGGCTGGCGAGGGACTTC
NA	TRBD1	14	TRBV19	TRBJ2-2	CASRQGPSTGELFF	TGTGCCAGTAGACAGGGGCCAAGCACCGGGGAGCTGTTTTTT
NA	NA	16	TRBV19	TRBJ2-5	CASSIAGPGGQETQYF	TGTGCCAGTAGTATTGCTGGCCCTGGGGGGCAAGAGACCCAGTACTTC
once	TRBD1	16	TRBV5-5	TRBJ1-5	CASSLTDRVVGQPQHF	TGTGCCAGCAGCCTGACGGACAGGGTTGTGGGTCAGCCCCAGCATTTT
NA	TRBD1	14	TRBV28	TRBJ1-4	CASINRGFREKLFF	TGTGCCAGCATAAACAGGGGATTTCGTGAAAAACTGTTTTTT
NA	TRBD2	12	TRBV10-3	TRBJ2-1	CAIGLAENEQFF	TGTGCCATCGGACTAGCGGAAAATGAGCAGTTCTTC
NA	NA	12	TRBV19	TRBJ1-1	CASSISRTEAFF	TGTGCCAGTAGTATCTCCCGGACTGAAGCTTTCTTT
NA	NA	13	TRBV2	TRBJ2-3	CASSEVQGDTQYF	TGTGCCAGCAGTGAAGTACAGGGTGATACGCAGTATTTT
NA	TRBD1	15	TRBV18	TRBJ1-3	CASSPLQGQGNTIYF	TGTGCCAGCTCACCGCTACAGGGACAGGGAAACACCATATATTTT
NA	TRBD1	13	TRBV2	TRBJ2-2	CASSYQGAGELFF	TGTGCCAGCAGTTATCAGGGGGCCGGGGAGCTGTTTTTT
once	NA	13	TRBV2	TRBJ1-1	CASLSTGPTEAFF	TGTGCCAGCTTATCGACAGGCCCAACTGAAGCTTTCTTT
NA	NA	13	TRBV9	TRBJ2-2	CASSDTYTGELFF	TGTGCCAGCAGCGACACCTACACCGGGGAGCTGTTTTTT
NA	NA	13	TRBV6-1	TRBJ2-7	CASIGTRTGEQYF	TGTGCCAGCATAGGAACTCGAACGGGGGAGCAGTACTTC
NA	TRBD1	14	TRBV6-5	TRBJ1-6	CASSRQGEGSPLHF	TGTGCCAGCAGCCGACAGGGGGAAGGGTCACCCCTCCACTTT
NA	TRBD1	13	TRBV9	TRBJ1-1	CASSKQGATEAFF	TGTGCCAGCAGTAAGCAGGGGGCGACTGAAGCTTTCTTT
NA	NA	13	TRBV27	TRBJ2-7	CASSPGSPYEQYF	TGTGCCAGCAGTCCCGGGTCCCCCTACGAGCAGTACTTC
NA	NA	15	TRBV28	TRBJ2-7	CASSFGSPLAYEQYF	TGTGCCAGCAGTTTTGGTAGTCCACTCGCCTACGAGCAGTACTTC
once	TRBD2	14	TRBV4-1	TRBJ2-3	CASSQGAGGWPEYF	TGCGCCAGCAGCCAAGGGGCGGGGGGTTGGCCCGAATATTTT
NA	NA	14	TRBV14	TRBJ2-1	CASSQEVPEGRKFF	TGTGCCAGCAGCCAAGAAGTGCCGGAGGGCCGGAAGTTCTTC
NA	TRBD2	12	TRBV5-4	TRBJ2-1	CASSFRGDEQFF	TGTGCCAGCAGCTTTCGGGGGGATGAGCAGTTCTTC
NA	NA	13	TRBV5-1	TRBJ1-2	CASSLSRVDGYTF	TGCGCCAGCAGCTTGAGCAGGGTGGATGGCTACACCTTC
NA	NA	14	TRBV4-1	TRBJ2-2	CASSQDNGPGELFF	TGCGCCAGCAGCCAAGATAACGGTCCCGGGGAGCTGTTTTTT
NA	NA	16	TRBV5-1	TRBJ1-3	CASSLGPESAGNTIYF	TGCGCCAGCAGCTTGGGCCCTGAGTCCGCTGGAAACACCATATATTTT
once	TRBD1	19	TRBV28	TRBJ1-5	CASSLTRQGEFYSNQPQHF	TGTGCCAGCAGTTTAACGCGACAGGGGGAGTTTTATAGCAATCAGCCCCAGCATTTT
NA	TRBD1	15	TRBV9	TRBJ1-3	CASSVAGTGVSTIYF	TGTGCCAGCAGCGTAGCTGGGACAGGTGTTAGCACCATATATTTT
once	TRBD1	15	TRBV27	TRBJ1-2	CASSFGTGYLYGYTF	TGTGCCAGCAGTTTTGGGACAGGGTACCTTTATGGCTACACCTTC
NA	NA	14	TRBV14	TRBJ2-7	CASRPDIAGYEQYF	TGTGCCAGCAGACCCGATATAGCCGGCTACGAGCAGTACTTC
NA	NA	15	TRBV6-6	TRBJ1-4	CASSYSGGLNEKLFF	TGTGCCAGCAGTTACTCGGGGGGGTTAAATGAAAAACTGTTTTTT
NA	NA	13	TRBV7-2	TRBJ2-7	CASRRDSSDEQYF	TGTGCCAGCCGCCGGGACTCGTCGGACGAGCAGTACTTC
NA	TRBD1	15	TRBV11-2	TRBJ2-7	CASSNPGQDSYEQYF	TGTGCCAGCAGTAACCCGGGACAGGACTCCTACGAGCAGTACTTC
NA	NA	17	TRBV5-6	TRBJ1-3	CASSRKGSGLRRLTIYF	TGTGCCAGCAGCCGTAAGGGTTCGGGACTCCGACGACTCACCATATATTTT
NA	TRBD2	18	TRBV30	TRBJ2-1	CAWSLWNWTSGSLNEQFF	TGTGCCTGGAGCCTCTGGAACTGGACTAGCGGGAGCCTCAATGAGCAGTTCTTC
NA	NA	12	TRBV5-1	TRBJ2-5	CASKESQETQYF	TGCGCCAGCAAAGAGAGCCAAGAGACCCAGTACTTC
NA	TRBD1	13	TRBV30	TRBJ2-5	CAWSRDRQETQYF	TGTGCCTGGTCGAGGGACAGACAAGAGACCCAGTACTTC
NA	TRBD2	16	TRBV11-2	TRBJ2-1	CASSLPPREVPREQFF	TGTGCCAGCAGCTTGCCCCCGCGGGAGGTCCCACGGGAGCAGTTCTTC
NA	NA	15	TRBV27	TRBJ2-7	CASSLGRQATYEQYF	TGTGCCAGCAGTTTAGGTCGGCAGGCTACCTACGAGCAGTACTTC